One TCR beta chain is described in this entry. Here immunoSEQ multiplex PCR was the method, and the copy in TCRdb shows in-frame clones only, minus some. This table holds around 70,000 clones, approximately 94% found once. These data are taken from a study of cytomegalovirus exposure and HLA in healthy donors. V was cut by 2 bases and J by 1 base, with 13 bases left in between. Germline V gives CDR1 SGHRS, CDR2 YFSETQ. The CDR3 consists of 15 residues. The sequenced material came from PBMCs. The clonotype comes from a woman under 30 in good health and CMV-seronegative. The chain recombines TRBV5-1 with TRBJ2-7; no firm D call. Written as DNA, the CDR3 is TGCGCCAGCAGCTTAACCGGGTCCCCATCCTACGAGCAGTACTTC. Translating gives CASSLTGSPSYEQYF.